The entry below gives a single TCR beta chain sequence along with its context. The data are from a study of blood T cell repertoires in COVID-19. Across the whole study: Whether acute or convalescent, the COVID-19 samples came from the United States, Italy and Spain. Nucleic acid was either cDNA or gDNA, and it came from T cells, B-cell-depleted T cells, or PBMCs.

As handled by the study authors: Reference gene primer amplification in the assay estimated nucleated cell counts. Some clones are missing from TCRdb's copy, which holds only in-frame ones; the method was immunoSEQ multiplex PCR. That table gives V, J and clone size, and the DNA gave D and trimming. The table shows about 180,000 clones, with roughly 83% occurring only once. This CDR3 comprises 16 residues. CDR1 is SGHAT, CDR2 FQNNGV, per germline. Trimming at V came to 4 bases and at J to 3 bases, leaving 10 bases not matched to a gene. Sample: peripheral blood. The rearrangement joins TRBV11-2 to TRBJ2-7, with 9 bases aligning to TRBD2. The TCR comes from a human donor in a cohort sampled during active COVID-19. The CDR3 region is CASSSSLAGTFYEQYF. CDR3 coding DNA: TGTGCCAGCAGCTCTAGTCTAGCGGGGACCTTCTACGAGCAGTACTTC.